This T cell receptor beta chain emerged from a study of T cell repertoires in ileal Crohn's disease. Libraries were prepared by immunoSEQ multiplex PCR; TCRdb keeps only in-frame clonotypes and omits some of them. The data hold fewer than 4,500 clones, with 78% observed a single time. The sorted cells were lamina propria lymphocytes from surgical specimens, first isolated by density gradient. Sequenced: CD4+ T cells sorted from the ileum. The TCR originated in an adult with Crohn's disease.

The CDR3 here is CASIRPGGSGTEAFF. CDR3 sequence (DNA): TGTGCCAGCATTCGACCTGGGGGCAGCGGCACTGAAGCTTTCTTT. The chain recombines TRBV6-5 with TRBJ1-1, with a tentative D call TRBD1 (6 bases). Trimming pared 7 bases from V and 4 bases from J, leaving 19 bases between. This CDR3 region has 15 residues. Germline-derived CDR1 and CDR2 are MNHEY and SVGAGI.